This TCR beta chain originates from a study of cytomegalovirus exposure and HLA in healthy donors. The CDR3 is 14 amino acids. The V gene end was trimmed by 5 bases and the J gene end by 5 bases; junction bases not matched to a gene: 2. In germline, CDR1 is MNHNY, CDR2 SVGAGI (reference sequence). The PCR made use of 60 Vbeta and 13 Jbeta primers. Assay: immunoSEQ multiplex PCR; the TCRdb copy retains only in-frame clones and omits some. The sample is made up of about 65,000 clones, and the top ten hold approximately 15% of it. The material sequenced was PBMCs. The genes are TRBV6-6 and TRBJ1-6; 8 nucleotides line up with TRBD1. The clonotype originates from a boy under 18 in good health and CMV-seronegative. DNA of the CDR3: TGTGCCAGCAGTCAGACAGGGGATAATTCACCCCTCCACTTT. Protein sequence: CASSQTGDNSPLHF.